The present T cell receptor (beta chain) was sequenced within a study of blood T cell repertoires in COVID-19. Overall study: T cells, B-cell-depleted T cells, or PBMCs provided the cDNA or gDNA that served as material.

Trimming removed 6 bases at V and 2 bases at J, with 13 bases between. The CDR3 totals 14 residues. The germline CDR1 and CDR2 sequences are MRHNA and SNTAGT. In the original analysis: Quantification of nucleated cells was approximated via reference gene primer amplification. Here immunoSEQ multiplex PCR was the method, and the copy in TCRdb shows in-frame clones only, minus some. The V and J calls and clone size are taken from that table; D and trimming were inferred from the DNA. This table has 200,000 to 300,000 clones, around 84% appearing once. The sequenced sample consisted of peripheral blood. The rearrangement uses TRBV6-4 and TRBJ1-1; no definite D call. This TCR was recovered from a man aged 55-75 years with acute or convalescent COVID-19. CDR3 amino acids: CASRADRLNTEAFF. CDR3 bases: TGTGCCAGCAGGGCAGACCGACTAAACACTGAAGCTTTCTTT.